The 5 T cell receptor beta chains in this list originate from one sample, sequenced in a study of blood T cells in healthy people across ages. The second PCR ran about 6 to 12 cycles with a sample-barcoded 5' primer and J-beta primers. A single record per CDR3 protein comes from TCRdb applying MiXCR to the 5' RACE reads. The profile shows roughly 1,100,000 distinct CDR3 sequences, approximately 25% of them singletons. A further study also used this sample, focusing on T cells of mothers and their children.

The material sequenced was blood. These receptors were obtained from a girl aged 2-10 years in good health.

The chain combines TRBV7-2 with TRBJ2-5, with 9 bases lining up with TRBD1. The closer fit of TRBJ2-7 to the DNA end suggests the J call may be wrong. Germline CDR1 is SGHTA and CDR2 is FQGNSA. There are 15 residues in the CDR3. CDR3 protein: CASSPGQGLAYEQYF. CDR3 coding DNA: TGTGCCAGCAGCCCGGGACAGGGCCTCGCCTACGAGCAGTACTTC.

This clonotype has just a few counts. At one end, the junction sequence differs from germline, possibly due to a read error. V is TRBV12-3 or TRBV12-4 and J is TRBJ1-1; D is unclear. This CDR3 has 14 residues. The DNA of the CDR3 is TGTGCCAGCAGCTTAGAGGGTCGGGCCACTGAAGCTTTCTTT. Its protein is CASSLEGRATEAFF.

This chain joins TRBV5-1 and TRBJ2-5; TRBD1 might be the D (6 bases). Gene TRBJ2-1 matches the end of the DNA better, so the J call may be wrong. From germline, CDR1 is SGHRS and CDR2 YFSETQ. The CDR3 runs 14 residues. CDR3 DNA sequence: TGCGCCAGCAGCTTTGTTTGGGGGCAGGGTGAGCAGTTCTTC. Encoded protein: CASSFVWGQGEQFF.

There are a few counts of this clonotype. The gene calls are TRBV7-9 and TRBJ2-1; perhaps TRBD2 as D (6 bases). Trimming stripped 5 bases from V and 7 bases from J, with 21 bases between. CDR3 length: 16 residues. The V gene's germline CDR1 is SEHNR and CDR2 FQNEAQ (reference sequence). CDR3 DNA sequence: TGTGCCAGCAGCCCCAGACTAGAAAACAGTCCTAATGAGCAGTTCTTC. It specifies CASSPRLENSPNEQFF.

The chain has TRBV11-1 and TRBJ2-2; tentative D call: TRBD1 (5 bases). This CDR3 spans 15 amino acids. The V end was cut by 5 bases, the J end by 1 base, with 11 bases between. Germline CDR1 and CDR2: SGHAT and FQDESV (reference sequence). The CDR3 coding sequence is TGTGCCAGCAGCCTGGACACGAAGAACACCGGGGAGCTGTTTTTT. Its protein product is CASSLDTKNTGELFF.